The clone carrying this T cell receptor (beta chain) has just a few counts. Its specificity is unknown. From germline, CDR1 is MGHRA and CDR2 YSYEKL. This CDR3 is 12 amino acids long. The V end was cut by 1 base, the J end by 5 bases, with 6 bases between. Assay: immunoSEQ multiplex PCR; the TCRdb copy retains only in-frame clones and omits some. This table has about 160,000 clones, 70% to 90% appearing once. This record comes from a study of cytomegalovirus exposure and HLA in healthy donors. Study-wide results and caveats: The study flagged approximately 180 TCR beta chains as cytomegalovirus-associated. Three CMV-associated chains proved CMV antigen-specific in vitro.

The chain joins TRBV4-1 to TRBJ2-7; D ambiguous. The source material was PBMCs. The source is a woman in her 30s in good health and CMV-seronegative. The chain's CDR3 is CASSQAENEQYF. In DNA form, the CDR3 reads TGCGCCAGCAGCCAAGCAGAAAACGAGCAGTACTTC.